Following are 17 T cell receptor beta chains from one sample sequenced in a study of cytomegalovirus exposure and HLA in healthy donors. PCR amplification relied on 60 Vbeta primers (plus 13 Jbeta primers). Profiled with immunoSEQ multiplex PCR; TCRdb holds only in-frame clones, not every one. The sample shows around 200,000 clones, 60% to 80% of them seen only once. Sample: PBMCs. All receptors come from a male donor in good health and CMV-seronegative.

In this sample, this clone turned up a few times. V gene TRBV18 combines with J gene TRBJ1-3, with 8 bases aligning to TRBD1. The CDR3 runs to 17 residues. Losses at the gene ends were 6 bases for V and 0 bases for J; bases not matched to a gene: 10. Looked up from germline, CDR1 is KGHSH and CDR2 is LQKENI. The DNA for the CDR3 is TGTGCCAGCTCCCTAATGGACAGGGTCTCCTCTGGAAACACCATATATTTT. It is translated as CASSLMDRVSSGNTIYF.

Of note for this clone: The junction departs from the called germline gene at one end, perhaps through a read error. The V call is TRBV7-7, the J call TRBJ2-1, with TRBD1 matching 10 bases. This CDR3 contains 12 residues. The germline CDR1 and CDR2 sequences are SSHAT and FNYEAQ (reference sequence). DNA of the CDR3: TGTGCTAGCAGCTCGCGACAGGGGGCTCTGTTCTTC. Amino acid sequence: CASSSRQGALFF.

The rearrangement uses TRBV5-3 and TRBJ1-1; 9 positions match TRBD1. TRBV5-3 falls under the ORF class, with uncertain function. V shed 4 bases and J 1 base; nucleotides not matched to a gene: 5. This CDR3 region has 15 residues. The CDR3 region is CARSRDRDQNTEAFF. CDR3 DNA: TGTGCCAGAAGCCGGGACAGGGATCAGAACACTGAAGCTTTCTTT.

In its sample, this clone was seen once. The chain combines TRBV12-5 with TRBJ1-2, with D possibly being TRBD1 (5 bases). From germline, CDR1 is LGHNT and CDR2 FRNRAP. This CDR3 is built from 14 residues. Trimming took 6 bases from V and 7 from J, leaving 18 bases between them. Here the CDR3 reads CASGPGSGLGGYTF. CDR3 coding DNA: TGTGCTAGTGGGCCAGGGTCAGGCTTAGGTGGCTACACCTTC.

There are a few counts of this clone. The chain combines TRBV28 with TRBJ2-7, with a weak D call TRBD2 (5 bases). Between the trimmed V and J ends, which lost 5 bases and 4 bases, there was a span of 12 bases. From germline, CDR1 is MDHEN and CDR2 SYDVKM. CDR3 length equals 13 residues. CDR3 sequence reads: CASSTGVEYEQYF. In DNA form, the CDR3 reads TGTGCCAGCAGTACCGGGGTTGAGTACGAGCAGTACTTC.

The chain combines TRBV5-1 with TRBJ2-7; 9 nucleotides agree with TRBD1. The CDR3 loop spans 16 amino acids. J gave up 0 bases and V 0 bases, and 4 bases lay outside the gene matches. From germline, CDR1 is SGHRS and CDR2 YFSETQ. For the CDR3, the DNA is TGCGCCAGCAGCTTGGCCGTACAGGGGGCCTCCTACGAGCAGTACTTC. Its protein is CASSLAVQGASYEQYF.

This clone was counted many times. The chain recombines TRBV9 with TRBJ1-6; the D gene is possibly TRBD1 (5 bases). The CDR3 sequence is 14 residues long. The germline CDR1 and CDR2 sequences are SGDLS and YYNGEE. The germline V and J ends were trimmed by 2 bases and 6 bases, with 9 bases remaining between them. CDR3 protein: CASSVGGVNSPLHF. The CDR3 coding sequence is TGTGCCAGCAGCGTGGGAGGGGTTAATTCACCCCTCCACTTT.

The table lists this clone with a few counts. The V and J genes are TRBV30 and TRBJ2-1; 9 nucleotides align to TRBD2. The CDR3 is 14 residues long. CDR1 and CDR2 (germline): GTSNPN, SVGIG (reference sequence). The J segment lost 6 bases and the V segment lost 0 bases, leaving 3 bases of the junction unmatched. CDR3 region: CAWSVPAGGNEQFF. The CDR3 nucleotides are TGTGCCTGGAGTGTACCAGCGGGGGGCAATGAGCAGTTCTTC.

The genes are TRBV18 and TRBJ2-3; 9 bases are a match to TRBD1. The CDR3 has 16 amino acids. Germline trimming cut 3 bases from V and 0 bases from J; bases unmatched to any gene: 4. CDR1 is KGHSH, CDR2 LQKENI, per germline. The CDR3 here is CASSPLTGGSTDTQYF. Written as DNA, the CDR3 is TGTGCCAGCTCACCCCTTACAGGGGGCAGCACAGATACGCAGTATTTT.

The chain joins TRBV5-1 to TRBJ2-7; 9 bases are a match to TRBD1. The germline CDR1 and CDR2 sequences are SGHRS and YFSETQ. The CDR3 extends over 16 amino acids. V dropped 3 bases and J dropped 6; count of bases not matched to a gene: 13. The DNA for the CDR3 is TGCGCCAGCAGCTGGACTACTTTCGACAGGGGGGGCGAGCAGTACTTC. This gives the protein CASSWTTFDRGGEQYF.

V is TRBV6-1 and J is TRBJ2-7, with D perhaps matching TRBD1 (6 bases). Germline lookup yields CDR1 MNHNS and CDR2 SASEGT. CDR3 size: 15 residues. V gave up 6 bases and J gave up 2 bases, with 17 bases separating them. CDR3 nucleotides: TGTGCCAGCAGCCGATTGCTAGGGGGAACCTACGAGCAGTACTTC. Translation: CASSRLLGGTYEQYF.

The CDR3 DNA reads as TGTGCCAGCAGCTCCGAGACAGGGGCCGGGGAGCTGTTTTTT. As protein: CASSSETGAGELFF. The chain is built from TRBV5-5 and TRBJ2-2; 8 bases align to TRBD1. This CDR3 contains 14 residues. The junction had 4 bases not matched to a gene; V was cut back by 3 bases and J by 6 bases. Germline CDR1 and CDR2: SGHKS and YYEKEE (reference sequence).

V and J are TRBV19 and TRBJ1-2; TRBD1 might be the D (5 bases). This CDR3 spans 14 amino acids. Trimming left V 5 bases short and J 5 bases short, with 15 bases between. Germline CDR1 LNHDA, CDR2 SQIVND (reference sequence). In DNA form, the CDR3 reads TGTGCCAGTAGTGGCGGGGGTATCGAGTATGGCTACACCTTC. Its protein product is CASSGGGIEYGYTF.

J is TRBJ1-2 and V is TRBV10-3; TRBD1 matches 9 bases. CDR1 is ENHRY and CDR2 is SYGVKD in the germline V gene. The CDR3 consists of 17 residues. J was trimmed by 1 base and V by 4 bases; bases with no gene match: 10. The chain's CDR3 is CAISGLGQGDNNYGYTF. The CDR3 DNA reads as TGTGCCATCAGTGGTTTGGGACAGGGAGATAATAACTATGGCTACACCTTC.

The genes are TRBV27 and TRBJ2-1; TRBD2 matches 11 bases. This CDR3 is built from 18 residues. The trim removed 3 bases at V and 5 bases at J, leaving 12 bases unmatched. The germline gives CDR1 MNHEY, CDR2 SMNVEV (reference sequence). This CDR3 reads CASSFFGLTSGKNNEQFF. In DNA, the CDR3 is TGTGCCAGCAGTTTCTTTGGCTTGACTAGCGGGAAAAACAATGAGCAGTTCTTC.

The count of this clone is one. The rearrangement links TRBV7-9 to TRBJ1-1; the D gene is possibly TRBD1 (5 bases). Germline CDR1 is SEHNR and CDR2 is FQNEAQ (reference sequence). The V end lost 7 bases, the J end lost 0 bases, and 12 bases lay between the germline ends. The CDR3 totals 14 residues. The CDR3 protein is CASKDGGVNTEAFF. CDR3 sequence (DNA): TGTGCCAGCAAAGATGGGGGGGTGAACACTGAAGCTTTCTTT.

The DNA of the CDR3 is TGTGCCAGCAGTTCAAGCGGTGGCGAGCAGTACTTC. Translated, it gives CASSSSGGEQYF. The chain couples TRBV28 to TRBJ2-7; possible D gene TRBD2, 5 bases. CDR3 size: 12 residues. V lost 4 bases, J lost 6 bases, and 10 bases lay in between. From germline, CDR1 is MDHEN and CDR2 SYDVKM.